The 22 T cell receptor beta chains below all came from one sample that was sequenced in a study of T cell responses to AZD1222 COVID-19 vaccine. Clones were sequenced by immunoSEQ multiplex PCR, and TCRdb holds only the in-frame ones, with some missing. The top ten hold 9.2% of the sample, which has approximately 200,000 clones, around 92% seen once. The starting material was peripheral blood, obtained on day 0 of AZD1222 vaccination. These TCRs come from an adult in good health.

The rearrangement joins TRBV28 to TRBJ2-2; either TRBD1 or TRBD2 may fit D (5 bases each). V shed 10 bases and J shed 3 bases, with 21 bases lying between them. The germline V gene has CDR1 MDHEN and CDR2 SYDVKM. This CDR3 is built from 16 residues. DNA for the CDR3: TGTGCCACCTCCATGCAGGGAGCGGTGTACACCGGGGAGCTGTTTTTT. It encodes CATSMQGAVYTGELFF.

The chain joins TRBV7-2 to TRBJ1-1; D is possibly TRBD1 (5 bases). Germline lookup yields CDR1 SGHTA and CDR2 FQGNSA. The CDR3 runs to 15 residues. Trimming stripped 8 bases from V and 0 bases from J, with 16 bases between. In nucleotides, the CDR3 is TGTGCCAGCCGGCAAAGAGGGACGATGAACACTGAAGCTTTCTTT. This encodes CASRQRGTMNTEAFF.

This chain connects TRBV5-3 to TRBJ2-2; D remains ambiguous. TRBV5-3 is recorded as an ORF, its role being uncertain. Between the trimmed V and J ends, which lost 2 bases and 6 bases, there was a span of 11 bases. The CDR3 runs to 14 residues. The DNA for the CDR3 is TGTGCCAGAAGCTTTTCAATGGGGTCCGGGGAGCTGTTTTTT. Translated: CARSFSMGSGELFF.

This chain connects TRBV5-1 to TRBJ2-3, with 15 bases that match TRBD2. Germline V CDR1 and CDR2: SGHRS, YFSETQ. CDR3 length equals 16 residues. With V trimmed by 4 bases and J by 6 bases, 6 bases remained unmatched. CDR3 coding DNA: TGCGCCAGCAGCCAGGGACTAGCGGGAGGTCGGGATACGCAGTATTTT. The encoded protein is CASSQGLAGGRDTQYF. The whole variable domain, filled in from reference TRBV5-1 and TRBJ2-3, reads KAGVTQTPRYLIKTRGQQVTLSCSPISGHRSVSWYQQTPGQGLQFLFEYFSETQRNKGNFPGRFSGRQFSNSRSEMNVSTLELGDSALYLCASSQGLAGGRDTQYFGPGTRLTVL.

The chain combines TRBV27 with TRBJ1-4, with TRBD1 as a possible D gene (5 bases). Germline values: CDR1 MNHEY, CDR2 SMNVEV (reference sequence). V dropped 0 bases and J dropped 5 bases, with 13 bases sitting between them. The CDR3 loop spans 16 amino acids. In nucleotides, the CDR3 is TGTGCCAGCAGTTTATCTTTAGCAGGGCCCAATGAAAAACTGTTTTTT. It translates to CASSLSLAGPNEKLFF.

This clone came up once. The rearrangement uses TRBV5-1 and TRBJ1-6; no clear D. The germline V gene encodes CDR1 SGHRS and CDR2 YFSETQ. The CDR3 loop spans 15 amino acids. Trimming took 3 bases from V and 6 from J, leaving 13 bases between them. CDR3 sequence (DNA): TGCGCCAGCAGCTCTGGACGAATAACTAATTCACCCCTCCACTTT. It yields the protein CASSSGRITNSPLHF.

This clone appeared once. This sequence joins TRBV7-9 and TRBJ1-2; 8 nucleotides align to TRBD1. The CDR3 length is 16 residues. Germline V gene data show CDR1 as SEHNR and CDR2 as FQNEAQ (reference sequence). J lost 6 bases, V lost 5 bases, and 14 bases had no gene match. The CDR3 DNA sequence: TGTGCCAGCAGCCTAGGGAGACAGGGGCCGCGGGATGGCTACACCTTC. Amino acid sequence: CASSLGRQGPRDGYTF.

As DNA, the CDR3 is TGCGCCAGCAGCTTGGGGGAGGGGGATTACGAGCAGTACTTC. Protein sequence: CASSLGEGDYEQYF. The genes are TRBV5-1 and TRBJ2-7, with D possibly TRBD2 on 7 matching bases. This CDR3 has 14 residues. The germline gives CDR1 SGHRS, CDR2 YFSETQ. V was pared by 0 bases and J by 4 bases, with 11 bases between.

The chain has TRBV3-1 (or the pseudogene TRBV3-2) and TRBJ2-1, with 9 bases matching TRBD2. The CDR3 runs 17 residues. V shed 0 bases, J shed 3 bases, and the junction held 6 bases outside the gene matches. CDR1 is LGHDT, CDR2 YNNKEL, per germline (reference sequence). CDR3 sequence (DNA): TGTGCCAGCAGCCAAGATGGCGGGAGGGCCCTCTACAATGAGCAGTTCTTC. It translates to CASSQDGGRALYNEQFF.

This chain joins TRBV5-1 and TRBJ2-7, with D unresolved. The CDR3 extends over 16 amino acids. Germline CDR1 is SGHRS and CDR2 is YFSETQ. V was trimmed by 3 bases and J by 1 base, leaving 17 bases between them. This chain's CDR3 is CASSSSLWTDSYEQYF. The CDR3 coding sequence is TGCGCCAGCAGCTCTTCCCTATGGACGGATTCCTACGAGCAGTACTTC.

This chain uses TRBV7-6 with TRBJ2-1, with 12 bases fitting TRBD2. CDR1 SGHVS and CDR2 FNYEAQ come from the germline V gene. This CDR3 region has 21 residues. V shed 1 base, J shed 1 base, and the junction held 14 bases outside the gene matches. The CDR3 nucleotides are TGTGCCAGCAGCTTAGACAGGGGACTAGCGGGCCAACCGAAGTCCTACAATGAGCAGTTCTTC. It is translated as CASSLDRGLAGQPKSYNEQFF.

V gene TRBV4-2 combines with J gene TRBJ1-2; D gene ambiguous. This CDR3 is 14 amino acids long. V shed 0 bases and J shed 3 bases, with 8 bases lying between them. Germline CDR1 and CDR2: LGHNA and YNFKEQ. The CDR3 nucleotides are TGTGCCAGCAGCCAAGAAAACGGAGACTATGGCTACACCTTC. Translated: CASSQENGDYGYTF.

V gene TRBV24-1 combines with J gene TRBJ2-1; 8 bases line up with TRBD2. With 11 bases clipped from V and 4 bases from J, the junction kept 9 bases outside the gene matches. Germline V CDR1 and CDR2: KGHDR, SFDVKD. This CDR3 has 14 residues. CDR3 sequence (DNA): TGTGCCAGCCGGACTAGCCGGGGGTACAATGAGCAGTTCTTC. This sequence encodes CASRTSRGYNEQFF.

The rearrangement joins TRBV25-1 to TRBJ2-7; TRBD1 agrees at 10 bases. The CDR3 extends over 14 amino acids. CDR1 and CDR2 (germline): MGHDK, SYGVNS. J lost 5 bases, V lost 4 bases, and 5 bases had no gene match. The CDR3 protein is CASSVDRGRNEQYF. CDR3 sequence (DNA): TGTGCCAGCAGTGTCGACAGGGGGCGCAACGAGCAGTACTTC.

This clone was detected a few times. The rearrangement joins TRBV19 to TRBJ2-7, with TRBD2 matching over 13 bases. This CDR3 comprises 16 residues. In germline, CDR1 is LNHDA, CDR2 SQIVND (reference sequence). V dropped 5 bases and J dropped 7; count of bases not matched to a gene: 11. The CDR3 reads CASSVLLAGGPGEQYF. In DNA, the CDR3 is TGTGCCAGTAGTGTCCTACTAGCGGGAGGGCCGGGAGAGCAGTACTTC. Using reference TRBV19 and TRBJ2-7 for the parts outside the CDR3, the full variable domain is DGGITQSPKYLFRKEGQNVTLSCEQNLNHDAMYWYRQDPGQGLRLIYYSQIVNDFQKGDIAEGYSVSREKKESFPLTVTSAQKNPTAFYLCASSVLLAGGPGEQYFGPGTRLTVT.

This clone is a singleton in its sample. CDR3 protein: CASGQATTEAFF. CDR3 bases: TGTGCCAGCGGACAGGCGACCACTGAAGCTTTCTTT. The chain combines TRBV6-5 with TRBJ1-1; TRBD1 matches at 7 bases. V gave up 8 bases and J gave up 4 bases; unmatched junction bases: 4. Germline assignment: CDR1 MNHEY and CDR2 SVGAGI. This CDR3 has 12 residues.

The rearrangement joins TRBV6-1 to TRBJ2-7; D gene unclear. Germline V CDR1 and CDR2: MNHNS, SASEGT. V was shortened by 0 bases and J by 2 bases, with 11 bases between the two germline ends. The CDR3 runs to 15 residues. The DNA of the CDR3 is TGTGCCAGCAGTGAAGCGCGAAGACCACCCTACGAGCAGTACTTC. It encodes CASSEARRPPYEQYF.

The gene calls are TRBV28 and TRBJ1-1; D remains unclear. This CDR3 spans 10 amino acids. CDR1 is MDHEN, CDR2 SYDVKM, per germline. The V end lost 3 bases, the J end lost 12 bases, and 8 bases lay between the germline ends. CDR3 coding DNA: TGTGCCAGCAGTTTTAAGACTACTTTCTTT. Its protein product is CASSFKTTFF.

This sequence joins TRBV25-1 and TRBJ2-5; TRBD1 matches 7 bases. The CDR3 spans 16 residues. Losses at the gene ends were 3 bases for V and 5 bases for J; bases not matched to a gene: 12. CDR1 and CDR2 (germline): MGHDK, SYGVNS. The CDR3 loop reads CASSEYGNRGTETQYF. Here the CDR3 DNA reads TGTGCCAGCAGTGAGTATGGTAACAGGGGAACGGAGACCCAGTACTTC. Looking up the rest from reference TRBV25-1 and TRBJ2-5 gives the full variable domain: EADIYQTPRYLVIGTGKKITLECSQTMGHDKMYWYQQDPGMELHLIHYSYGVNSTEKGDLSSESTVSRIRTEHFPLTLESARPSHTSQYLCASSEYGNRGTETQYFGPGTRLLVL.

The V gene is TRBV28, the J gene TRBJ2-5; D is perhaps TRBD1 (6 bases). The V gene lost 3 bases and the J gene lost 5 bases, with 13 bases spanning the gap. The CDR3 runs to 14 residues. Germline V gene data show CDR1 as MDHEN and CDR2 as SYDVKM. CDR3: CASSFRRGGETQYF. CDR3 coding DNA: TGTGCCAGCAGTTTCCGCAGGGGCGGCGAGACCCAGTACTTC.

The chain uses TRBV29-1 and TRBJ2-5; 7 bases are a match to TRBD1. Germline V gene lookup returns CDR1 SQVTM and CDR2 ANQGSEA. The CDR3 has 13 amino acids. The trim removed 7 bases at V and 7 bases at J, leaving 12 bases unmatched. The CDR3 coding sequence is TGCAGCGCCCTGACGACAGGGATCGGGACCCAGTACTTC. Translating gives CSALTTGIGTQYF.

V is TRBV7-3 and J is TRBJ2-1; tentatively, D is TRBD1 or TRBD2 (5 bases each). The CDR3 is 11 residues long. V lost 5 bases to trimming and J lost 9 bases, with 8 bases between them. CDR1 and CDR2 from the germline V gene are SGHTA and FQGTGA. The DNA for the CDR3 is TGTGCCAGCAGCAGAGGGACTGAGCAGTTCTTC. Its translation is CASSRGTEQFF.